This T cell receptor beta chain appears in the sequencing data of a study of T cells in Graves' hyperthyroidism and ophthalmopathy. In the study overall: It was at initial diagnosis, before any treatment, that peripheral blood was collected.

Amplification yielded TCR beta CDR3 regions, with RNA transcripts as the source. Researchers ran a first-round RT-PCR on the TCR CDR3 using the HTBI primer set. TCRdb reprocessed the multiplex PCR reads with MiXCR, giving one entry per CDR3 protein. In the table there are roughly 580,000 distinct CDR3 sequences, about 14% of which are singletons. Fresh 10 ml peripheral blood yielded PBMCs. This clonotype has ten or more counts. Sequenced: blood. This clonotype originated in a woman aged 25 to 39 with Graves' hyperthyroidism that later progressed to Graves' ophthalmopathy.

The chain's CDR3 is CASSSAWAGGKETQYF. As DNA, the CDR3 is TGTGCCAGCAGCTCCGCCTGGGCGGGAGGGAAAGAGACCCAGTACTTC. The chain combines TRBV5-5 with TRBJ2-5; 9 bases map to TRBD2. The CDR3 consists of 16 residues. CDR1 and CDR2 (germline): SGHKS, YYEKEE (reference sequence). Germline trimming cut 3 bases from V and 3 bases from J; bases unmatched to any gene: 9.